This T cell receptor beta chain was documented in a study of cytomegalovirus exposure and HLA in healthy donors. Study overall: The roughly 100 million unique TCR beta sequences, from 150 million to 200 million T cells, were found by an earlier analysis. HLA-typed donors contributed about 85 million unique TCRs, which were held in an early data release.

Looked up from germline, CDR1 is SGHNT and CDR2 is YYREEE (reference sequence). This CDR3 has 16 residues. This clone was seen a few times. The junction and the germline gene differ at one end; a read error may be behind it. The PCR made use of 60 Vbeta and 13 Jbeta primers. Method: immunoSEQ multiplex PCR; TCRdb's copy keeps in-frame clones and lacks some. The repertoire holds around 160,000 clones, with 70% to 80% as singletons. The TCR sequence derives from a male donor in good health and CMV-seronegative. The chain links TRBV5-4 to TRBJ1-2, with 8 bases that match TRBD1. Material for sequencing was PBMCs. The DNA of the CDR3 is TGTGCCAGCAGGTTGGCAGGGGGCACCTCTAGCTATGGCTACACCTTC. The encoded protein is CASRLAGGTSSYGYTF.